This is a list of T cell receptor beta chains from one sample in a study of blood T cells in healthy people across ages. Via MiXCR, TCRdb re-called the 5' RACE reads, giving one row per CDR3 protein. The sample records almost 1 million distinct CDR3 sequences, roughly half being singletons. The sample consisted of blood. These receptors originate from a woman aged 55-69 years in good health. The CDR3 runs from the conserved cysteine through the conserved F or W. The order of the fields is clone size, V gene, D gene, J gene, CDR3 DNA, CDR3 protein. A D gene is named only where the DNA matches it firmly. Size is stated for part of the rows, as once, few or many counts, or as a class when the clone is expanded.

few	TRBV13	NA	TRBJ1-1	TGTGCCAGCAGCCCACAAGACGGGGGTTTGACTGAAGCTTTCTTT	CASSPQDGGLTEAFF
NA	TRBV7-2	NA	TRBJ2-7	TGTGCCCGCAGCTTACAGGTTAGGGCGGGACCTCCCTACGAGCAGTACTTC	CARSLQVRAGPPYEQYF
NA	TRBV4-3	TRBD2	TRBJ2-7	TGCGCCAGCAGCCATTGGACTAGCGGGAGTGTTAGCTCCTACGAGCAGTACTTC	CASSHWTSGSVSSYEQYF
few	TRBV12-3/TRBV12-4	NA	TRBJ2-5	TGTGCCAGCAGTTTAGCGCGGACCGGGGAGACCCAGTACTTC	CASSLARTGETQYF
NA	TRBV5-1	TRBD2	TRBJ2-1	TGCGCCAGCAGCTTGGCTCCCCCAGCGGGAGTTAATGAGCAGTTCTTC	CASSLAPPAGVNEQFF
NA	TRBV28	TRBD2	TRBJ2-1	TGTGCCAGCAGTCCCCGGGGGGGGTCTAACAATGAGCAGTTCTTC	CASSPRGGSNNEQFF
NA	TRBV2	NA	TRBJ2-1	TGTGCCAGCGCCCTAGGGCCTTACAATGAGCAGTTCTTC	CASALGPYNEQFF
NA	TRBV29-1	NA	TRBJ1-1	TGCAGCGTTGTGGGGAGGGGACTGAACACTGAAGCTTTCTTT	CSVVGRGLNTEAFF
NA	TRBV7-9	TRBD2	TRBJ2-7	TGTGCCAGCAGCTTGGTCGTGGGACTAGCGGGAGCACACGAGCAGTACTTC	CASSLVVGLAGAHEQYF
NA	TRBV20-1	NA	TRBJ2-7	TGCAGGACCGGCGCCAGCTCCTACGAGCAGTACTTC	CRTGASSYEQYF
NA	TRBV9	TRBD1	TRBJ1-2	TGTGCCAGCAGCGATATAACAGGGGACTATGGCTACACCTTC	CASSDITGDYGYTF
NA	TRBV13	NA	TRBJ2-7	TGTGCCAGCAGCCGGACAGTGGATAGCTCCTACGAGCAGTACTTC	CASSRTVDSSYEQYF
few	TRBV12-3/TRBV12-4	TRBD1	TRBJ1-2	TGTGCCAGCAGTCGCCCCAGTGGGGGGACAGAGGGCTATGGCTACACCTTC	CASSRPSGGTEGYGYTF
NA	TRBV20-1	TRBD2	TRBJ2-3	TGCAGTGCTCGGGCTAGCGGGGGAACAGATACGCAGTATTTT	CSARASGGTDTQYF
NA	TRBV5-1	TRBD2	TRBJ2-3	TGCGCCAGCAGCTTGAGCGGGAGGGGTGTAGATACGCAGTATTTT	CASSLSGRGVDTQYF
NA	TRBV29-1	NA	TRBJ2-5	TGCATCCTTGAGGGTGTTGGGACCCAGTACTTC	CILEGVGTQYF
once	TRBV5-1	TRBD2	TRBJ2-1	TGCGCCAGCAGCTTGGATCTAGCGGGGACCTACAATGAGCAGTTCTTC	CASSLDLAGTYNEQFF
NA	TRBV20-1	TRBD1	TRBJ1-4	TGCAGTGCTCCGTCCCGGCAGGGGGGTTTGGAAAAACTGTTTTTT	CSAPSRQGGLEKLFF
NA	TRBV3-1	NA	TRBJ2-5	TGTGCCAGCAGCCAAGATATAGTAGTGACCCAGTACTTC	CASSQDIVVTQYF
few	TRBV11-3	NA	TRBJ1-2	TGTGCCAGCAGCTTAAGGGTCTATGGCTACACCTTC	CASSLRVYGYTF
NA	TRBV7-3	NA	TRBJ2-2	TGTGCCAGCAGCTTGGTACAGCCCCGAAGTTCCGGGGAGCTGTTTTTT	CASSLVQPRSSGELFF
few	TRBV14	NA	TRBJ2-7	TGTGCCAGCAGCCAAGGCGGCGTTCGGGACATATCCTACGAGCAGTACTTC	CASSQGGVRDISYEQYF
NA	TRBV5-1	TRBD2	TRBJ2-7	TGCGCCAGCAGCCCCATAGGGGCGGGAGGAAACGAGCAGTACTTC	CASSPIGAGGNEQYF
few	TRBV13	NA	TRBJ2-1	TGTGCCAGCAGCCCCAACTCTGAGAGTGAGCAGTTCTTC	CASSPNSESEQFF
NA	TRBV7-6	NA	TRBJ2-7	TGTGCCAGCAGCTTAGAGATGGCTAGCGTCTACGAGCAGTACTTC	CASSLEMASVYEQYF
few	TRBV10-3	NA	TRBJ2-3	TGTGCCATCAAATACGACCTGGGTTTCAGCACAGATACGCAGTATTTT	CAIKYDLGFSTDTQYF
NA	TRBV19	TRBD1	TRBJ2-6	TGTGCCAGTAGTACCCAGGGGGCTGGCTCTGGGGCCAACGTCCTGACTTTC	CASSTQGAGSGANVLTF
NA	TRBV5-1	TRBD2	TRBJ2-5	TGCGCCAGCAGCTTGGTTAGCGGGAGGTACCAAGAGACCCAGTACTTC	CASSLVSGRYQETQYF
NA	TRBV20-1	NA	TRBJ1-6	TGCAGTGCCGAGAGGGACATGGAGTTTCAAGGCTATAAGTCACCCCTCCACTTT	CSAERDMEFQGYKSPLHF
NA	TRBV3-1	TRBD2	TRBJ2-7	TGTGCCAGCAGCCCCCCCGGACTAGTCTCGAACTACGAGCAGTACTTC	CASSPPGLVSNYEQYF
NA	TRBV5-1	NA	TRBJ1-2	TGCGCCAGCAGCCCCTGGAAGGCAGATGGCTACACCTTC	CASSPWKADGYTF
few	TRBV7-2	TRBD2	TRBJ2-7	TGTGCCAGCAGCTTGTCTAGCGGGAGTGGAGGCGAGCAGTACTTC	CASSLSSGSGGEQYF
NA	TRBV28	NA	TRBJ2-3	TGTGCCAGCAGATCGCGGGTGAGCCCTGGGACAGATACGCAGTATTTT	CASRSRVSPGTDTQYF
few	TRBV5-1	NA	TRBJ1-1	TGCGCCAGCAGCTCGGACGCGGTGGCAGCCGACACTGAAGCTTTCTTT	CASSSDAVAADTEAFF
NA	TRBV6-1	TRBD2	TRBJ2-7	TGTGCCAGCAGTGGGACTAGGATCTCCTACGAGCAGTACTTC	CASSGTRISYEQYF
NA	TRBV24-1	NA	TRBJ2-6	TGTGCCACCAGTGATTTGCAACCCGGGGCCAACGTCCTGACTTTC	CATSDLQPGANVLTF
once	TRBV12-3/TRBV12-4	NA	TRBJ1-2	TGTGCCAGCAGTTTAAGTATTGAGACCTTAGTCGTTGGCTACACCTTC	CASSLSIETLVVGYTF
NA	TRBV2	TRBD2	TRBJ2-3	TGTGCCAGCAGTGAGCTGGGACTAGTAACCTTAGGTAGCACAGATACGCAGTATTTT	CASSELGLVTLGSTDTQYF
NA	TRBV20-1	NA	TRBJ2-7	TGCAGTGCTAGAGTGGCCCCTAGCTCCTACGAGCAGTACTTC	CSARVAPSSYEQYF
NA	TRBV20-1	TRBD1	TRBJ1-1	TGCAGTGCTGAGACAGGGGGCGTGACGGAAGCTTTCTTT	CSAETGGVTEAFF
few	TRBV7-9	NA	TRBJ2-5	TGTGCCAGCAGCTTAGAACAGGGTCTTCGAGAGACCCAGTACTTC	CASSLEQGLRETQYF